Listed here are 27 T cell receptor beta chains from one sample, sequenced in a study of T cells in localized non-small cell lung cancer. Sequencing was performed with immunoSEQ multiplex PCR; in TCRdb, only in-frame clones are kept and a portion is missing. The repertoire has approximately 65,000 clones, roughly 76% of them found once; the top ten carry approximately 4.5%. The sequenced sample was PBMCs, obtained before any cancer treatment. Receptor source: a man between 40 and 70 years old with stage II lung adenocarcinoma.

The chain has TRBV29-1 and TRBJ1-5; TRBD1 matches 8 bases. The CDR3 spans 16 residues. Germline CDR1 reads SQVTM; CDR2 reads ANQGSEA. V was pared by 4 bases and J by 5 bases, with 13 bases of the junction left unmatched. The CDR3 coding sequence is TGCAGCGTTGTTTACGAAGGACAGGGCATCGATCAGCCCCAGCATTTT. Its protein is CSVVYEGQGIDQPQHF.

This chain connects TRBV19 to TRBJ2-7, with D possibly TRBD2 on 5 matching bases. Germline V lookup: CDR1 LNHDA, CDR2 SQIVND (reference sequence). Trimming stripped 5 bases from V and 0 bases from J, with 14 bases between. The CDR3 is made up of 15 amino acids. In DNA form, the CDR3 reads TGTGCCAGTAGTCTCAACCGCGAGGGCTCCTACGAGCAGTACTTC. Protein product: CASSLNREGSYEQYF.

The CDR3 spells CASSSMGRGTNEKLFF. In nucleotides, the CDR3 is TGTGCCAGTAGTAGTATGGGCAGAGGGACTAATGAAAAACTGTTTTTT. V is TRBV19 and J is TRBJ1-4, with D unclear. The CDR3 consists of 16 residues. Germline V gives CDR1 LNHDA, CDR2 SQIVND (reference sequence). V shed 4 bases and J shed 2 bases, with 14 bases lying between them.

This chain uses TRBV6-5 with TRBJ2-7; 11 bases line up with TRBD1. The germline V gene encodes CDR1 MNHEY and CDR2 SVGAGI. The CDR3 loop spans 14 amino acids. V lost 6 bases and J lost 2; bases outside the gene matches: 3. In DNA form, the CDR3 reads TGTGCCAGCAGACGGACAGGGGGCCCCTACGAGCAGTACTTC. Translating gives CASRRTGGPYEQYF.

CDR3 DNA sequence: TGCAGCGCGCAGAGTATCTCTAACTATGGCTACACCTTC. Translating gives CSAQSISNYGYTF. The rearrangement joins TRBV29-1 to TRBJ1-2; D call uncertain. This CDR3 has 13 amino acids. The V and J ends lost 7 bases and 0 bases respectively, with 12 bases between them. CDR1 is SQVTM and CDR2 is ANQGSEA in the germline V gene. The complete variable domain, with remaining parts taken from reference TRBV29-1 and TRBJ1-2, reads SAVISQKPSRDICQRGTSLTIQCQVDSQVTMMFWYRQQPGQSLTLIATANQGSEATYESGFVIDKFPISRPNLTFSTLTVSNMSPEDSSIYLCSAQSISNYGYTFGSGTRLTVV.

V is TRBV18 and J is TRBJ1-6; D unresolved. Trimming took off 2 bases at V and 8 bases at J, with 7 bases between the two ends. The CDR3 totals 13 residues. The V gene's germline CDR1 is KGHSH and CDR2 LQKENI. This CDR3 reads CASSPGSDSPLHF. In nucleotides, the CDR3 is TGTGCCAGCTCACCAGGCTCGGATTCACCCCTCCACTTT.

The gene calls are TRBV27 and TRBJ2-3; TRBD1 is a possible D gene (6 bases). Germline V gene data show CDR1 as MNHEY and CDR2 as SMNVEV (reference sequence). The V end was cut by 1 base, the J end by 4 bases, with 15 bases between. The CDR3 sequence is 16 residues long. The CDR3 DNA sequence: TGTGCCAGCAGTTTATGGCAGGGGCCCACGGCAGATACGCAGTATTTT. This translates into CASSLWQGPTADTQYF.

A remark on this clone: Possible read error: a much larger clone is one base away. This rearrangement joins TRBV20-1 to TRBJ2-1; D assignment may be TRBD1 or TRBD2 (5 bases each). CDR3 size: 11 residues. Germline CDR1 is DFQATT and CDR2 is SNEGSKA (reference sequence). V was pared by 8 bases and J by 5 bases, with 10 bases between. CDR3 in amino acids: CSTGTHNEQFF. Written as DNA, the CDR3 is TGCAGTACTGGGACCCACAATGAGCAGTTCTTC.

V and J are TRBV6-6 and TRBJ2-5; tentative D call: TRBD2 (7 bases). Trimming removed 7 bases from V and 5 bases from J, with 14 bases in between. This CDR3 is built from 13 residues. Germline CDR1 and CDR2: MNHNY and SVGAGI (reference sequence). CDR3 sequence: CASTRGAMETQYF. Here the CDR3 DNA reads TGTGCCAGCACACGGGGGGCGATGGAGACCCAGTACTTC.

The chain combines TRBV2 with TRBJ1-4, with 8 positions matching TRBD1. Germline V gives CDR1 SNHLY, CDR2 FYNNEI. With 6 bases clipped from V and 8 bases from J, the junction kept 8 bases outside the gene matches. The CDR3 is 14 residues long. CDR3 sequence: CASRSGGFGEKLFF. CDR3 coding DNA: TGTGCCAGCAGATCAGGGGGCTTTGGAGAAAAACTGTTTTTT.

The chain joins TRBV19 to TRBJ2-2; D is uncertain. CDR3 length: 14 residues. V was trimmed by 2 bases and J by 4 bases, leaving 8 bases between them. Looked up from germline, CDR1 is LNHDA and CDR2 is SQIVND (reference sequence). CDR3 DNA sequence: TGTGCCAGTAGTATAAAAGAATTCACCGGGGAGCTGTTTTTT. Its translation is CASSIKEFTGELFF.

CDR3 loop: CASSLKGDTQYF. The DNA for the CDR3 is TGTGCCAGCAGCTTAAAGGGAGATACGCAGTATTTT. This chain connects TRBV7-9 to TRBJ2-3; D gene ambiguous. V was clipped by 2 bases and J by 5 bases, with 5 bases between them. Germline V gene data show CDR1 as SEHNR and CDR2 as FQNEAQ (reference sequence). The CDR3 loop spans 12 amino acids.

This clone was recorded a few times. In DNA form, the CDR3 reads TGTGCCTCGTCTAGCGGGGACACCGGGGAGCTGTTTTTT. Protein: CASSSGDTGELFF. The chain uses TRBV30 and TRBJ2-2; 9 positions match TRBD2. J gave up 3 bases and V 7 bases, and 3 bases lay outside the gene matches. Per the germline V gene, CDR1 is GTSNPN and CDR2 is SVGIG (reference sequence). The CDR3 contains 13 residues.

This sequence joins TRBV18 and TRBJ2-2; 9 nucleotides align to TRBD2. The CDR3 sequence is 16 residues long. The junction had 4 bases not matched to a gene; V was cut back by 4 bases and J by 1 base. CDR1 and CDR2 from the germline V gene are KGHSH and LQKENI. CDR3 sequence reads: CASSLSLAGNTGELFF. DNA for the CDR3: TGTGCCAGCTCACTATCACTAGCGGGGAACACCGGGGAGCTGTTTTTT.

The V call is TRBV19, the J call TRBJ1-5; D ambiguous. Germline values: CDR1 LNHDA, CDR2 SQIVND (reference sequence). Between the trimmed V and J ends, which lost 6 bases and 0 bases, there was a span of 12 bases. The CDR3 is 15 residues long. As DNA, the CDR3 is TGTGCCAGTAGACTCGGACTGATTAGCAATCAGCCCCAGCATTTT. This encodes CASRLGLISNQPQHF.

The chain employs TRBV9 and TRBJ2-1, with TRBD2 matching over 12 bases. The V gene's germline CDR1 is SGDLS and CDR2 YYNGEE. CDR3 length: 16 amino acids. V shed 3 bases, J shed 4 bases, and the junction held 5 bases outside the gene matches. This CDR3 reads CASSAGTSGLYNEQFF. CDR3 DNA sequence: TGTGCCAGCAGCGCCGGGACTAGCGGGCTATACAATGAGCAGTTCTTC.

CDR3 DNA sequence: TGTGCCAGCAGCGTGGACTCCTTGGGTGATGAGCAGTTCTTC. This gives the protein CASSVDSLGDEQFF. The V and J genes are TRBV7-9 and TRBJ2-1, with D possibly matching TRBD2 (5 bases). From germline, CDR1 is SEHNR and CDR2 FQNEAQ (reference sequence). The CDR3 consists of 14 residues. V lost 5 bases and J lost 8, with 16 bases in between.

J is TRBJ2-5 and V is TRBV5-1; TRBD2 is a possible D gene (7 bases). The ends were cut back, 5 bases at V and 5 bases at J, with 19 bases in the middle. The CDR3 extends over 15 amino acids. Germline CDR1 reads SGHRS; CDR2 reads YFSETQ. The CDR3 sequence is CASRSGGAVGETQYF. In DNA, the CDR3 is TGCGCCAGCAGATCGGGGGGCGCAGTCGGCGAGACCCAGTACTTC. Supplemented by reference TRBV5-1 and TRBJ2-5, the full variable domain reads KAGVTQTPRYLIKTRGQQVTLSCSPISGHRSVSWYQQTPGQGLQFLFEYFSETQRNKGNFPGRFSGRQFSNSRSEMNVSTLELGDSALYLCASRSGGAVGETQYFGPGTRLLVL.

V usage is TRBV7-3 and J usage is TRBJ2-1, with 9 positions matching TRBD1. The CDR3 is 17 residues long. Germline trimming cut 0 bases from V and 0 bases from J; bases unmatched to any gene: 3. The V gene's germline CDR1 is SGHTA and CDR2 FQGTGA. The chain's CDR3 is CASSLTGTGLSYNEQFF. The CDR3 DNA sequence: TGTGCCAGCAGCTTAACCGGGACAGGGCTCTCCTACAATGAGCAGTTCTTC.

The gene calls are TRBV6-4 and TRBJ2-1, with unresolved D. The V and J ends lost 3 bases and 6 bases respectively, with 9 bases between them. Germline V CDR1 and CDR2: MRHNA, SNTAGT. The CDR3 spans 13 residues. The DNA for the CDR3 is TGTGCCAGCAGTGAGGGGTACCCCAATGAGCAGTTCTTC. This gives the protein CASSEGYPNEQFF.

The V call is TRBV25-1, the J call TRBJ1-2; 7 nucleotides line up with TRBD1. The CDR3 consists of 15 residues. The V gene end was trimmed by 2 bases and the J gene end by 0 bases; junction bases not matched to a gene: 3. Germline-derived CDR1 and CDR2 are MGHDK and SYGVNS. The CDR3 reads CASSETGVANYGYTF. The CDR3 coding sequence is TGTGCCAGCAGTGAAACAGGGGTAGCTAACTATGGCTACACCTTC.

The rearrangement joins TRBV19 to TRBJ1-5; D not resolved. Germline V lookup: CDR1 LNHDA, CDR2 SQIVND (reference sequence). Between the trimmed V and J ends, which lost 5 bases and 0 bases, there was a span of 14 bases. The CDR3 runs 16 residues. Here the CDR3 reads CASSPRAVYSNQPQHF. In DNA, the CDR3 is TGTGCCAGTAGTCCACGCGCGGTTTATAGCAATCAGCCCCAGCATTTT.

The chain links TRBV19 to TRBJ2-5, with D possibly TRBD1 on 5 matching bases. In germline, CDR1 is LNHDA, CDR2 SQIVND (reference sequence). This CDR3 comprises 13 residues. V was shortened by 6 bases and J by 1 base, with 9 bases between the two germline ends. CDR3 sequence (DNA): TGTGCCAGTAGCGCTGACAGCCAAGAGACCCAGTACTTC. Amino acids: CASSADSQETQYF.

This clone was observed a handful of times. The rearrangement uses TRBV30 and TRBJ1-1; TRBD1 matches at 8 bases. Losses at the gene ends were 2 bases for V and 3 bases for J; bases not matched to a gene: 8. The CDR3 loop spans 15 amino acids. CDR1 is GTSNPN, CDR2 SVGIG, per germline (reference sequence). CDR3 region: CAWSNPDRAYTEAFF. Written as DNA, the CDR3 is TGTGCCTGGAGTAATCCGGACAGGGCATACACTGAAGCTTTCTTT. Full variable domain (outside the CDR3, taken from reference TRBV30 and TRBJ1-1): SQTIHQWPATLVQPVGSPLSLECTVEGTSNPNLYWYRQAAGRGLQLLFYSVGIGQISSEVPQNLSASRPQDRQFILSSKKLLLSDSGFYLCAWSNPDRAYTEAFFGQGTRLTVV.

CDR3: CSVGQGTGANVLTF. The CDR3 coding sequence is TGCAGCGTCGGACAGGGAACTGGGGCCAACGTCCTGACTTTC. The rearrangement joins TRBV29-1 to TRBJ2-6, with TRBD1 matching 8 bases. CDR1 and CDR2 (germline): SQVTM, ANQGSEA. Trimming removed 6 bases from V and 2 bases from J; junction bases left unmatched: 3. The CDR3 consists of 14 residues. Supplemented by reference TRBV29-1 and TRBJ2-6, the full variable domain reads SAVISQKPSRDICQRGTSLTIQCQVDSQVTMMFWYRQQPGQSLTLIATANQGSEATYESGFVIDKFPISRPNLTFSTLTVSNMSPEDSSIYLCSVGQGTGANVLTFGAGSRLTVL.

Written as DNA, the CDR3 is TGTGCCTGGAGTGTGGACTTCTACGAGCAGTACTTC. Translated, it gives CAWSVDFYEQYF. This chain uses TRBV30 with TRBJ2-7; TRBD2 is a possible D gene (5 bases). CDR3 length: 12 amino acids. Germline V CDR1 and CDR2: GTSNPN, SVGIG (reference sequence). The V and J ends lost 0 bases and 3 bases respectively, with 6 bases between them.

The rearrangement joins TRBV9 to TRBJ2-7; 8 nucleotides agree with TRBD2. CDR3 length: 14 residues. V dropped 7 bases and J dropped 1; count of bases not matched to a gene: 7. Germline CDR1 is SGDLS and CDR2 is YYNGEE. DNA of the CDR3: TGTGCCAGCGCTCGGGGGGGCGGTTCCTACGAGCAGTACTTC. This codes for CASARGGGSYEQYF.